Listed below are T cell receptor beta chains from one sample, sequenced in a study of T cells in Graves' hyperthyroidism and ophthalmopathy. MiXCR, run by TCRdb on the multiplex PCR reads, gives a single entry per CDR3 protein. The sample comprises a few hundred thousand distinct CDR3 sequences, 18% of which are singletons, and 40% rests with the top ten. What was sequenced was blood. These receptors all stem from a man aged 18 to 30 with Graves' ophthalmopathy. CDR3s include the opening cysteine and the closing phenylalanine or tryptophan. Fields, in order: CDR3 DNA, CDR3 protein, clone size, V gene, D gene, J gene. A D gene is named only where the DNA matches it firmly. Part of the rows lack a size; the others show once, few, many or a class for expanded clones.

TGTGCCAGCAGCTTTCAGGGGGCGCTTTTCGGAAAAAAACTCACAGATACGCAGTATTTT | CASSFQGALFGKKLTDTQYF | . | TRBV13 | TRBD1 | TRBJ2-3
TGTGCCAGCAGGGGGGGGGTAGCGGGGGTCTTCCCTAGCACAGATACGCAGTATTTT | CASRGGVAGVFPSTDTQYF | few | TRBV28 | TRBD2 | TRBJ2-3
TGTGCCAGCAGTTTAAGAGTCGCATCCACAGATACGCAGTATTTT | CASSLRVASTDTQYF | many | TRBV27 | . | TRBJ2-3
TGCGCCAGCAGTCTTGGACTAGCGGGGGGGTTCGGGACAGATACGCAGTATTTT | CASSLGLAGGFGTDTQYF | . | TRBV5-1 | TRBD2 | TRBJ2-3
TGTGCCAGCAGCCTATTGGGACGGGAGCAGTACTTC | CASSLLGREQYF | many | TRBV5-8 | . | TRBJ2-7
TGTGCCAGCTCACCAAGGGAACTCACTGAAGCTTTCTTT | CASSPRELTEAFF | many | TRBV18 | . | TRBJ1-1
TGTGCCAGCAGCTTAGGACTAGCGGGGGATGAGCAGTTCTTC | CASSLGLAGDEQFF | . | TRBV11-3 | TRBD2 | TRBJ2-1
TGTGCCAGCAGCGTCAACTATGGCTACACCTTC | CASSVNYGYTF | many | TRBV9 | . | TRBJ1-2
TGTGCCAGCAGCCAAGATGGGACGGCCCATGGCTACACCTTC | CASSQDGTAHGYTF | many | TRBV3-1 | . | TRBJ1-2
TGTGCCAGCAGCAGTGGGAGGGAGAAAAACACTGAAGCTTTCTTT | CASSSGREKNTEAFF | . | TRBV7-9 | . | TRBJ1-1
TGTGCCAGCAGTTACGAGGGCCTGAGCTCCTACAATGAGCAGTTCTTC | CASSYEGLSSYNEQFF | many | TRBV6-5 | . | TRBJ2-1
TGTGCCAGCACTATAGGGGGGAGGACAGCCAATTCACCCCTCCACTTT | CASTIGGRTANSPLHF | . | TRBV6-1 | . | TRBJ1-6
TGTGCCAGCAGCTTATATTGGGCAGGGGAACCCTACGAGCAGTACTTC | CASSLYWAGEPYEQYF | many | TRBV7-9 | . | TRBJ2-7
TGTGCCAGCAGTGAAGAAGTGGCAACCCACAATCAGCCCCAGCATTTT | CASSEEVATHNQPQHF | many | TRBV6-1 | . | TRBJ1-5
TGCAGCCCCCCGTACGACTATGGCTACACCTTC | CSPPYDYGYTF | . | TRBV29-1 | . | TRBJ1-2
TGTGCCAGCAGCCAAACCGATCGGCCCTCTGGAAACACCATATATTTT | CASSQTDRPSGNTIYF | few | TRBV11-2 | . | TRBJ1-3
TGTGCCAGCAGTGATCCGGGACAGCAAGAGACCCAGTACTTC | CASSDPGQQETQYF | many | TRBV2 | TRBD1 | TRBJ2-5
TGTGCCAGCAGTCCGGAGCAGGGGGGGGTCTGGGAGCAGTACTTC | CASSPEQGGVWEQYF | many | TRBV28 | . | TRBJ2-7
TGTGCCAGCTGTTACCGCGCAAGGGGGAATGAAAAACTGTTTTTT | CASCYRARGNEKLFF | many | TRBV2 | . | TRBJ1-4
TGTGCCAGCAGCCCCCCGACGCAGGGGCGCGAGCAGTACTTC | CASSPPTQGREQYF | . | TRBV7-2 | . | TRBJ2-7
TGTGCCAGCAGTGCGGGACAGTCCACTGAAGCTTTCTTT | CASSAGQSTEAFF | many | TRBV6-1 | TRBD1 | TRBJ1-1
TGCGCCAGCAGCTTGGGTTCTACCGTGGGGAGGGACATTCAGTACTTC | CASSLGSTVGRDIQYF | . | TRBV5-1 | TRBD2 | TRBJ2-4
TGTGCCACCAGCAGAGATAACTCGGAGCAGTTCTTC | CATSRDNSEQFF | . | TRBV15 | . | TRBJ2-1
TGTGCCAGCAGCCCCGGGACAGGGCATGGCTACACCTTC | CASSPGTGHGYTF | . | TRBV7-9 | TRBD1 | TRBJ1-2
TGTGCCAGCAGCCAAGGCTCTAATGAAAAACTGTTTTTT | CASSQGSNEKLFF | many | TRBV3-1 | . | TRBJ1-4
TGCGCCAGCAGCCTCCGGGACCGAAGAAACCAAGAGACCCAGTACTTC | CASSLRDRRNQETQYF | . | TRBV5-1 | . | TRBJ2-5
TGTGCCTGGAGTGTAGAGGCCGGCTGGGGCTACACCTTC | CAWSVEAGWGYTF | . | TRBV30 | . | TRBJ1-2
TGTGCCAGCAGTCCACAACCTTACGGAAACACCATATATTTT | CASSPQPYGNTIYF | few | TRBV6-2/TRBV6-3 | . | TRBJ1-3
TGCAGTGCTCCGGACAGCGGACGAACCTACGAGCAGTACTTC | CSAPDSGRTYEQYF | . | TRBV20-1 | . | TRBJ2-7
TGTGCCAGCTCACCGCATTACGAGCAGTACTTC | CASSPHYEQYF | many | TRBV18 | . | TRBJ2-7
TGTGCCAGCAGCGAACTAGCGGGGGGGGGGGATACGCAGTATTTT | CASSELAGGGDTQYF | . | TRBV2 | TRBD2 | TRBJ2-3
TGTGCCAGCAGCCTACAGGACAGGGCGGGCAATGAGCAGTTCTTC | CASSLQDRAGNEQFF | . | TRBV7-3 | TRBD1 | TRBJ2-1
TGTGCCAGCAGCTCCGGACAGGGAGCCACTGAAGCTTTCTTT | CASSSGQGATEAFF | many | TRBV5-1 | TRBD1 | TRBJ1-1
TGTGCCAGCATCCCGGTACAGGGGTTTAGTCAGCCCCAGCATTTT | CASIPVQGFSQPQHF | many | TRBV7-3 | TRBD1 | TRBJ1-5
TGTGCCAGCACGGGTTGGGGCGCAGATACGCAGTATTTT | CASTGWGADTQYF | many | TRBV2 | . | TRBJ2-3
TGTGCCAGCAGTGGGCGGGGGGGCGCGAACACCGGGGAGCTGTTTTTT | CASSGRGGANTGELFF | . | TRBV5-4 | TRBD2 | TRBJ2-2
TGTGCCAGCAGTTACCGGGTGGGGAAGCCCTACGAGCAGTACTTC | CASSYRVGKPYEQYF | many | TRBV6-5 | . | TRBJ2-7
TGCGCCAGCAGCTTGACCTTCGGGGCTAATGAGCAGTTCTTC | CASSLTFGANEQFF | many | TRBV5-1 | . | TRBJ2-1
TGTGCCAGCAGCTTCACCGTGGGACAGGGGAGGAATCAGCCCCAGCATTTT | CASSFTVGQGRNQPQHF | few | TRBV7-9 | TRBD1 | TRBJ1-5
TGTGCCAGCAGCCAAGAGGCAGGGCGTACGCAGTATTTT | CASSQEAGRTQYF | many | TRBV3-1 | . | TRBJ2-3
TGCAGCGTTGACACCCCCGCGGAGCGAAACTATGGCTACACCTTC | CSVDTPAERNYGYTF | many | TRBV29-1 | . | TRBJ1-2
TGTGCCAGCAGCCAAGATAAAGGAAGTTGGGATGGCTACACCTTC | CASSQDKGSWDGYTF | many | TRBV3-1 | . | TRBJ1-2
TGTGCCAGCAGTGAAGACAGGGGTTACCAAGAGACCCAGTACTTC | CASSEDRGYQETQYF | few | TRBV6-1 | TRBD1 | TRBJ2-5
TGTGCCAGCAGTTCCGACGGGACTAGCAATCAGCCCCAGCATTTT | CASSSDGTSNQPQHF | many | TRBV12-3/TRBV12-4 | . | TRBJ1-5
TGCGCCAGCAGCCAAGGACAGGATAGCAATCAGCCCCAGCATTTT | CASSQGQDSNQPQHF | . | TRBV4-1 | . | TRBJ1-5
TGTGCCAGCAGCCCAGGGACAGTCCGAAAGATCCGTCAGCCCCAGCATTTT | CASSPGTVRKIRQPQHF | . | TRBV28 | TRBD1 | TRBJ1-5
TGTGCCAGCAGACCCGTAGGCGGGTCCTACGAGCAGTACTTC | CASRPVGGSYEQYF | . | TRBV28 | . | TRBJ2-7
TGTGCCAGCAGCTTACAGGGAAATGGCTACACCTTC | CASSLQGNGYTF | . | TRBV7-9 | . | TRBJ1-2